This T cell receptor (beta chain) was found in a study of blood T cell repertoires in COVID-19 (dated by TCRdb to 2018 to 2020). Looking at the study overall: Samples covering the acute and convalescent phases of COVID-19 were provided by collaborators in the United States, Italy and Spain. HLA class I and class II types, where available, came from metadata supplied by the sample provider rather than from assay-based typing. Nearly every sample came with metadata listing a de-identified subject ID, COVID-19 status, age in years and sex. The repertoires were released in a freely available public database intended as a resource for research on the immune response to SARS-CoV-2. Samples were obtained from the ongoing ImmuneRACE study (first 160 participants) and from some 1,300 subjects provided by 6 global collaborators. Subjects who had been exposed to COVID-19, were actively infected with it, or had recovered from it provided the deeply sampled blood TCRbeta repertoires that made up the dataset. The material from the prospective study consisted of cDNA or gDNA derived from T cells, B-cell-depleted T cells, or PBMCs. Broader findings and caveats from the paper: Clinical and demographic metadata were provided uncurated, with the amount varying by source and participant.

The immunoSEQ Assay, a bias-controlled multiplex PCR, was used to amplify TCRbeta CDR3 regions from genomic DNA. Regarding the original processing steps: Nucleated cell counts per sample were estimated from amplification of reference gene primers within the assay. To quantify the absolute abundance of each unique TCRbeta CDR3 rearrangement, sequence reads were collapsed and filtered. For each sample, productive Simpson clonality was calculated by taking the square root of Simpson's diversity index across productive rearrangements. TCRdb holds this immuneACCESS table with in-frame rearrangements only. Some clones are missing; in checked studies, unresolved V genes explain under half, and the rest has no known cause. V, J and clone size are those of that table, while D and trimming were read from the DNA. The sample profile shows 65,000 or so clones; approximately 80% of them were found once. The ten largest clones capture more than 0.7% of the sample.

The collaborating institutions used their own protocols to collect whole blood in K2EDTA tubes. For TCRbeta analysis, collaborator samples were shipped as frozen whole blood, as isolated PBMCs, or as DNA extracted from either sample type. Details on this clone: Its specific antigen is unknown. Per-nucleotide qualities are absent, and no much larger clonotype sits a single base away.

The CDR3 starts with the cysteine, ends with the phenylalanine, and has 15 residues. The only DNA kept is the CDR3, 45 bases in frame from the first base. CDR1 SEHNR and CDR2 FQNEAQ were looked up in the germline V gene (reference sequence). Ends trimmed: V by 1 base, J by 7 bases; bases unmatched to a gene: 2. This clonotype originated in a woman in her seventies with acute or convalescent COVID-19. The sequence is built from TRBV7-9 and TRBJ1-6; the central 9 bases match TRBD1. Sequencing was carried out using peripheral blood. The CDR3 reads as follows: CASSLVGQGNSPLHF. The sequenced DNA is TGTGCCAGCAGCTTAGTCGGACAGGGGAATTCACCCCTCCACTTT.